This TCR beta chain was sequenced during a study of shared clonotypes between healthy human individuals. The CDR3 runs 13 residues. V was shortened by 3 bases and J by 8 bases, with 11 bases between the two germline ends. Germline assignment: CDR1 MRHNA and CDR2 SNTAGT. The replicate PCRs on unsorted PBMC were given 250 to 350 ng DNA, which is 25,000 to 35,000 T cell genomes. Sequencing of unsorted PBMC DNA was carried out using ten immunoSEQ deep assay plates. Only in-frame clones appear in the TCRdb table, and some are missing; sequencing was by immunoSEQ multiplex PCR. The sample has 400,000 to 500,000 clones, around 80% seen once. As to this clone: What it binds is unknown.

Among the donors, all were Caucasian adults who lived in Nashville, Tennessee. Findings of the study overall: The small donor group covered limited genetic and exposure diversity.

Input material: PBMCs. The chain employs TRBV6-4 and TRBJ1-5; D unresolved. This sequence originates from a middle-aged woman in good health. Some clones in this sample may be carry-over from other donors' samples. The CDR3 here is CASSEGPWEPQHF. In DNA form, the CDR3 reads TGTGCCAGCAGTGAAGGGCCGTGGGAGCCCCAGCATTTT.